This T cell receptor (beta chain) was obtained from a study of blood T cell repertoires in COVID-19. Data came from immunoSEQ multiplex PCR; TCRdb stores just in-frame clones and leaves some out. The sample shows some 300,000 clones, around four fifths of them seen only once. The CDR3 length is 15 residues. Sequenced material: peripheral blood. This clonotype was obtained from a woman aged 45-59 years with active or convalescent COVID-19. The chain recombines TRBV21-1 with TRBJ2-7; the table calls TRBD1, which could not be checked here. TRBV21-1 is assigned pseudogene status. The CDR3 bases are TGTGCCAGCAAGCACAAAAACAGGGGCTCCTACGAGCAGTACTTC. This encodes CASKHKNRGSYEQYF.